This T cell receptor beta chain is from a study of graft-versus-host responses after intestinal transplantation. Broader study findings: Some patients had graft-donor T cell macrochimerism. In their allografts, the ratios of graft-versus-host to host-versus-graft T cell clones were high.

On this clone itself: Its matching antigen is unknown.

TCRdb keeps only in-frame clones here, not all; method: immunoSEQ multiplex PCR. The repertoire holds approximately 89,000 clones, with 90% to 95% as singletons. Sequenced here: unstimulated CD4+ T cells sorted from spleen or lymph node cells, sampled before intestinal transplant. This TCR came from a human donor who received an intestinal transplant.

CDR3 sequence reads: CASSKSNLNTEAFF. The CDR3 DNA is TGTGCCAGCAGCAAGAGCAACCTGAACACTGAAGCTTTCTTT. This sequence joins TRBV21-1 and TRBJ1-1. TRBV21-1 is classified as a pseudogene. This CDR3 is 14 amino acids long.